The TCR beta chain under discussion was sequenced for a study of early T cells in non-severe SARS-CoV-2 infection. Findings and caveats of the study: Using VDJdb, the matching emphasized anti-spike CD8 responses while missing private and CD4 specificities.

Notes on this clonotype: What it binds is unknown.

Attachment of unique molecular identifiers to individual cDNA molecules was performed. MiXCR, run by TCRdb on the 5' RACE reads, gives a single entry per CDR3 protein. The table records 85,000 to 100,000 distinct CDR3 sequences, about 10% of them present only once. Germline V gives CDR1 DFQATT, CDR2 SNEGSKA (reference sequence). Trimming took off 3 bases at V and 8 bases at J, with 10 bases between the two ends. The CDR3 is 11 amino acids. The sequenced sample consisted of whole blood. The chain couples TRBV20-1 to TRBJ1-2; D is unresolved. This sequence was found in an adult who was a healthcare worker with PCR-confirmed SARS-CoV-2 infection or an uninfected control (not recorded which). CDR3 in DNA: TGCAGTGCTAGTCCCGGGAGAGGCTACACCTTC. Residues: CSASPGRGYTF.